This entry is about one T cell receptor beta chain. As yet, its antigen is unknown. Unmatched junction bases numbered 11, after V lost 8 bases and J lost 8 bases. The CDR3 has 15 amino acids. Germline-derived CDR1 and CDR2 are MDHEN and SYDVKM. Cultured CD4+ T cell DNA underwent sequencing with the Oncomine TCR Beta short-read assay. TCRdb used MiXCR to reprocess the PCR reads, holding one entry per CDR3 protein. The table shows more than 15,000 distinct CDR3 sequences, with roughly two fifths occurring only once. This specimen comes from a study of vaccination and CD4 T cells after COVID-19. On the study more broadly: A median of about 98 days (range 35 to 161) separated diagnosis from post-COVID sampling. Controls had a CEFX pool, an HIV-1 Nef pool, or no peptide added. The stimulating agents, overlapping spike peptides, came from SARS-CoV-2, HCoV-NL63, HCoV-OC43 and HCoV-229E.

Indicated treatment: approximately 10-day PBMC culture with coronavirus spike peptide pools or control peptides (ViraFEST assay). Study-level results: Convalescent patients' clones that were vaccine-specific were spike mono-reactive in 304 of 307 cases.

The TCR originated in a human donor who had recovered from COVID-19. This chain connects TRBV28 to TRBJ1-6; 8 positions agree with TRBD1. The sample consisted of CD4+ T cells from blood, cultured in vitro. CDR3 protein: CASSGTGRGYSPLHF. CDR3 coding DNA: TGTGCCAGCTCGGGGACAGGACGCGGATATTCACCCCTCCACTTT.